This T cell receptor (beta chain) was documented in a study of beta chain features in type 1 diabetes. TCRB transcripts that were expressed got sequenced, as all of the isolated RNA had been reverse transcribed. Clones were sequenced by immunoSEQ multiplex PCR, and TCRdb holds only the in-frame ones, with some missing. Of several thousand clones listed, 75% to 80% were seen once; the top ten hold around 1.5%. The CDR3 contains 12 residues. V lost 1 base to trimming and J lost 4 bases, with 6 bases between them. Germline lookup yields CDR1 SGHRS and CDR2 YFSETQ. Blood was collected once per donor into heparin, averaging about 116 mL.

The V gene is TRBV5-1, the J gene TRBJ2-7; possible D gene TRBD1, 6 bases. Sequencing was carried out using Tregs from blood. The clonotype was recovered from a woman younger than 30 in good health. CDR3: CASSLTGYEQYF. The DNA of the CDR3 is TGCGCCAGCAGCTTGACAGGGTACGAGCAGTACTTC.